What follows is one T cell receptor (beta chain) and its context. Germline V gene data show CDR1 as LGHDT and CDR2 as YNNKEL (reference sequence). V gave up 3 bases and J gave up 3 bases; unmatched junction bases: 1. This CDR3 is built from 14 residues. This specimen belongs to a study of blood T cell repertoires in COVID-19. Study at large: Samples came from the United States, Italy and Spain, spanning acute and convalescent COVID-19. Sources were T cells, B-cell-depleted T cells, or PBMCs; the material itself was cDNA or gDNA.

In the original analysis: Nucleated cell counts were estimated from reference gene primer amplification. The repertoire was sequenced with immunoSEQ multiplex PCR; TCRdb's copy has only in-frame clones and lacks some. The DNA was the basis for D and trimming; V, J and clone size are from that table. In the table there are tens of thousands of clones, 70% to 90% of which are singletons. This sequence was found in a man between 65 and 85 years old with active COVID-19. Specimen: peripheral blood. The chain links TRBV3-1 (or the pseudogene TRBV3-2) to TRBJ2-3, with 9 bases aligning to TRBD2. The CDR3 nucleotides are TGTGCCAGCAGCCAGCGGGGGGGTACAGATACGCAGTATTTT. Protein sequence: CASSQRGGTDTQYF.